This T cell receptor (beta chain) was recovered during a study of OX40 agonist ivuxolimab in advanced cancers. About the research overall: The patients received ivuxolimab by intravenous route every 2 weeks at 0.01 to 10 mg/kg. The eligibility criteria allowed prior anti-PD-1, anti-PD-L1 or anti-CTLA-4 therapy, and approximately 40% had some.

The assay was immunoSEQ multiplex PCR, and TCRdb's table has in-frame clones only and misses some. Of tens of thousands of clones in the sample, around four fifths were seen once. The V end lost 4 bases, the J end lost 2 bases, and 16 bases lay between the germline ends. This CDR3 is built from 15 residues. CDR1 and CDR2 from the germline V gene are GTSNPN and SVGIG (reference sequence). Individuals having autoimmune disease history or systemic immunosuppression were not enrolled. The V and J genes are TRBV30 and TRBJ2-3, with D uncertain. The sequencing used CD4+ or CD8+ T cells sorted from blood, collected in a trial of the OX40 agonist ivuxolimab. The clonotype was recovered from an adult with an advanced solid tumor such as melanoma, head and neck, liver or kidney cancer. CDR3 nucleotide sequence: TGTGCCTGGAAAGGTCCGCGTCGTCTCACAGATACGCAGTATTTT. It specifies CAWKGPRRLTDTQYF.